This entry lists 14 T cell receptor beta chains sequenced from one sample in a study of T cell responses to AZD1222 COVID-19 vaccine. Some clones are missing from TCRdb's copy, which holds only in-frame ones; the method was immunoSEQ multiplex PCR. The table shows more than 70,000 clones, with roughly 90% occurring only once. Specimen: peripheral blood, collected 28 days after the second AZD1222 dose. These receptors came from an adult who received the AZD1222 COVID-19 vaccine.

This chain connects TRBV5-1 to TRBJ2-2, with TRBD2 identical over 7 bases. This CDR3 has 15 residues. CDR1 and CDR2 from the germline V gene are SGHRS and YFSETQ. V shed 0 bases and J 4 bases; nucleotides not matched to a gene: 3. In nucleotides, the CDR3 is TGCGCCAGCAGCTTGGAGGCGGGGGTCACCGGGGAGCTGTTTTTT. It translates to CASSLEAGVTGELFF.

CDR3 coding DNA: TGTGCCAGCAGCATCGAGCTCAACACTGAAGCTTTCTTT. Residues: CASSIELNTEAFF. This chain links TRBV9 with TRBJ1-1; no definite D call. Germline V CDR1 and CDR2: SGDLS, YYNGEE. V was pared by 4 bases and J by 2 bases, with 9 bases between. The CDR3 is 13 residues long.

V is TRBV19 and J is TRBJ1-5; D perhaps matches TRBD1 (5 bases). V was shortened by 9 bases and J by 0 bases, with 18 bases between the two germline ends. CDR3 length equals 16 residues. Per germline, CDR1 LNHDA and CDR2 SQIVND (reference sequence). The CDR3 DNA sequence: TGTGCCAGCCAAGTCGGACACCTCCTTAGCAATCAGCCCCAGCATTTT. Translation gives CASQVGHLLSNQPQHF.

Details on this clone: Other DNA sequences from this sample encode an identical CDR3 as well. The chain links TRBV5-1 to TRBJ1-1; D not resolved. Looked up from germline, CDR1 is SGHRS and CDR2 is YFSETQ. This CDR3 is 14 amino acids long. Deletions cut 2 bases from V and 1 base from J, with 9 bases between. DNA for the CDR3: TGCGCCAGCAGCTTAGCGGGAGGGAACACTGAAGCTTTCTTT. Residues: CASSLAGGNTEAFF.

This clone was observed a handful of times. The rearrangement links TRBV7-2 to TRBJ2-1; D not certain. The germline CDR1 and CDR2 sequences are SGHTA and FQGNSA. Trimming stripped 5 bases from V and 9 bases from J, with 11 bases between. The CDR3 spans 12 residues. The CDR3 protein is CASSGRLGEQFF. The CDR3 nucleotides read TGTGCCAGCAGCGGTAGGCTGGGTGAGCAGTTCTTC. The full variable domain, with the rest looked up from reference TRBV7-2 and TRBJ2-1, is GAGVSQSPSNKVTEKGKDVELRCDPISGHTALYWYRQSLGQGLEFLIYFQGNSAPDKSGLPSDRFSAERTGGSVSTLTIQRTQQEDSAVYLCASSGRLGEQFFGPGTRLTVL.

The chain carries TRBV5-1 and TRBJ2-7; D gene unclear. Trimming cost V 2 bases and J 7 bases, with 7 bases left between them. The CDR3 covers 11 residues. The V gene's germline CDR1 is SGHRS and CDR2 YFSETQ. The CDR3 DNA follows: TGCGCCAGCAGCTTCGGGCGTGAGCAGTACTTC. Amino acids: CASSFGREQYF.

The chain combines TRBV13 with TRBJ1-1; TRBD1 is a possible D gene (5 bases). Trimming cost V 6 bases and J 9 bases, with 23 bases left between them. CDR1 PRHDT and CDR2 FYEKMQ come from the germline V gene (reference sequence). The CDR3 has 15 amino acids. CDR3: CASSNPGSQAGQAFF. CDR3 coding DNA: TGTGCCAGCAGTAATCCGGGTTCCCAGGCGGGGCAAGCTTTCTTT.

The V and J genes are TRBV9 and TRBJ1-2, with D perhaps TRBD1 (6 bases). Germline-derived CDR1 and CDR2 are SGDLS and YYNGEE. Trimming shortened V by 3 bases and J by 1 base, and 7 bases separated the two germline ends. This CDR3 is 13 amino acids long. The CDR3, as DNA: TGTGCCAGCAGCGGGGACAATAACTATGGCTACACCTTC. Encoded protein: CASSGDNNYGYTF.

This rearrangement joins TRBV29-1 to TRBJ2-5; D remains unclear. This CDR3 is built from 9 residues. Germline V gene lookup returns CDR1 SQVTM and CDR2 ANQGSEA. V lost 4 bases to trimming and J lost 4 bases, with 1 base between them. The CDR3 region is CSVGETQYF. The CDR3 DNA sequence: TGCAGCGTTGGAGAGACCCAGTACTTC.

The CDR3, as DNA: TGTGCCAGCAGTTTGGACAGGGTAGGGACCCAGTACTTC. The encoded protein is CASSLDRVGTQYF. The chain uses TRBV6-6 and TRBJ2-5; 8 bases agree with TRBD1. The CDR3 has 13 amino acids. With 4 bases clipped from V and 7 bases from J, the junction kept 5 bases outside the gene matches. Germline CDR1 reads MNHNY; CDR2 reads SVGAGI (reference sequence).

The rearrangement links TRBV9 to TRBJ2-5; TRBD1 agrees at 9 bases. This CDR3 contains 16 residues. The ends lost 0 bases at V and 6 bases at J; junction bases unmatched: 9. Germline CDR1 and CDR2: SGDLS and YYNGEE. The DNA for the CDR3 is TGTGCCAGCAGCGTAGCACCCACAGGGGGCAGGAAGACCCAGTACTTC. Translation gives CASSVAPTGGRKTQYF.

Remarks on this clone: The junction does not match germline at one end; this may be a read error. The V call is TRBV30, the J call TRBJ1-1; D call uncertain. This CDR3 is 10 amino acids long. Germline V gene data show CDR1 as GTSNPN and CDR2 as SVGIG (reference sequence). CDR3 sequence (DNA): TGTGCCTGGAGGGGTAGCTACTTCTATTTT. As protein: CAWRGSYFYF.

The chain combines TRBV2 with TRBJ2-1, with D perhaps given as TRBD1 or TRBD2 (6 bases each). CDR3 size: 14 residues. CDR1 and CDR2 from the germline V gene are SNHLY and FYNNEI. With 6 bases removed from V and 3 bases from J, the gap between germline ends came to 12 bases. The CDR3 DNA reads TGTGCCAGCAGACAGGGAGGTTACTACAATGAGCAGTTCTTC. Translating gives CASRQGGYYNEQFF.

This clone was detected many times. The J gene is TRBJ1-2, the V gene TRBV6-5; 7 nucleotides agree with TRBD1. The V gene's germline CDR1 is MNHEY and CDR2 SVGAGI. V dropped 5 bases and J dropped 4; count of bases not matched to a gene: 1. CDR3 size: 12 residues. CDR3: CASSRQGYGYTF. CDR3 bases: TGTGCCAGCAGTCGACAGGGCTATGGCTACACCTTC.